The rows below give T cell receptor beta chains drawn from one sample of a study of vaccination effects on CD4 cells after COVID-19. For these receptors, no antigen is known. Sequencing used immunoSEQ multiplex PCR; TCRdb keeps in-frame clones, though not all of them. The table records some 68,000 clones, about 81% of them present only once. This specimen consisted of CD4+ T cells from PBMCs cultured with HCoV-229E spike peptides, obtained after COVID-19 vaccination. The origin of the receptors is a human donor who received a COVID-19 vaccine. CDR3s leave out the opening cysteine and the closing phenylalanine or tryptophan. Where a row states a size, it is once, few, many or the class of an expanded clone; other rows omit it.

length: 12
size: few
J: TRBJ2-2
V: TRBV18
CDR3: ASSGTGSAGELF

length: 13
size: NA
J: TRBJ2-5
V: TRBV12-5
CDR3: ASGQTGQARETQY

length: 13
size: NA
J: TRBJ2-3
V: TRBV3-1/TRBV3-2
CDR3: ASSQDSRDTYTQY

length: 13
size: once
J: TRBJ2-1
V: TRBV7-3
CDR3: ASKMDRGLYNEQF

length: 10
size: few
J: TRBJ2-1
V: TRBV3-1/TRBV3-2
CDR3: ASSQDYNEQF

length: 14
size: NA
J: TRBJ2-1
V: TRBV5-1
CDR3: ASSLGLLGDYNEQF

length: 13
size: NA
J: TRBJ1-2
V: TRBV21-1
CDR3: ASGHVPSGMQGYT

length: 13
size: NA
J: TRBJ1-2
V: TRBV27
CDR3: ASSLAGRNNYGYT

length: 13
size: few
J: TRBJ1-1
V: TRBV5-1
CDR3: ASSFSSGTQVGAF

length: 11
size: NA
J: TRBJ1-2
V: TRBV12-3/TRBV12-4
CDR3: ASNKGTGGGYT

length: 14
size: NA
J: TRBJ2-1
V: TRBV5-1
CDR3: ASSHLGQGAVNEQF

length: 13
size: few
J: TRBJ2-2
V: TRBV19
CDR3: ASSIGAVNTGELF

length: 13
size: NA
J: TRBJ1-5
V: TRBV6-2/TRBV6-3
CDR3: ASSRDLEGNQPQH

length: 11
size: few
J: TRBJ2-3
V: TRBV5-1
CDR3: ASSLGTEDTQY

length: 11
size: few
J: TRBJ1-2
V: TRBV24-1
CDR3: ATMGQGAYGYT

length: 13
size: NA
J: TRBJ2-5
V: TRBV9
CDR3: ASSVGLAGSETQY

length: 13
size: NA
J: TRBJ1-5
V: TRBV2
CDR3: ASNPQGASNQPQH

length: 14
size: NA
J: TRBJ2-1
V: TRBV3-1/TRBV3-2
CDR3: ASSQDYGLARNEQF

length: 12
size: NA
J: TRBJ2-5
V: TRBV27
CDR3: ASSLRTHQETQY

length: 11
size: few
J: TRBJ2-6
V: TRBV5-4
CDR3: ASSWYGANVLT

length: 11
size: NA
J: TRBJ1-5
V: TRBV3-1/TRBV3-2
CDR3: ASSQDPYQPQH

length: 18
size: once
J: TRBJ1-2
V: TRBV28
CDR3: ASSLSRPIWAGPANYGYT

length: 13
size: NA
J: TRBJ1-5
V: TRBV6-5
CDR3: ASSYSGGGQGTQH

length: 13
size: NA
J: TRBJ1-1
V: TRBV19
CDR3: ASSTQGRGYTEAF

length: 11
size: NA
J: TRBJ2-3
V: TRBV18
CDR3: ASSPQGYDTQY

length: 14
size: NA
J: TRBJ2-1
V: TRBV5-4
CDR3: ASSLATEMSYNEQF